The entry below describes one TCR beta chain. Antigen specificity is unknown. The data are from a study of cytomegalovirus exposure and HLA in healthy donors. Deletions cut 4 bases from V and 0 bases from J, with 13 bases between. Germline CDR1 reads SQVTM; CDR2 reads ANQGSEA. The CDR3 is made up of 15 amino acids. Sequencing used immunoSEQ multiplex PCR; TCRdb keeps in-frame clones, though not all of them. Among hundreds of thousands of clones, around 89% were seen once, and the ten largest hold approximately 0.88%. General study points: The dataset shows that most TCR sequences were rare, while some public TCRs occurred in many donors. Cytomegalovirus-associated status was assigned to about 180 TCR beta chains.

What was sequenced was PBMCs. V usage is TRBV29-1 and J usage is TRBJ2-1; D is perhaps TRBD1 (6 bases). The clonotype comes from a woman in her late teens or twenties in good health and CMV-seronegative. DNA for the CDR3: TGCAGCGTTGTAGGTCAGGGGTTCTCCTACAATGAGCAGTTCTTC. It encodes CSVVGQGFSYNEQFF.